This T cell receptor beta chain was sequenced for a study of radiation and T cells in renal cell carcinoma. Findings of the study overall: Baseline intratumoral clonotype presence is unknown without pretreatment biopsies.

Trimming shortened V by 5 bases and J by 3 bases, and 13 bases separated the two germline ends. CDR3 length: 14 amino acids. The germline gives CDR1 SNHLY, CDR2 FYNNEI. As to this clone: Its antigen remains unidentified.

Described time point: blood 4 weeks post-SBRT, at nephrectomy. Treatment: 15 Gy SBRT to primary tumor, nephrectomy 4 weeks later. Nephrectomy followed 15 Gy stereotactic body radiation by 4 weeks. Radiation-treated patients gave blood at baseline, week 2 and week 4. TCRdb's table, derived via immunoSEQ multiplex PCR, lists solely in-frame clones and lacks some. The sample lists about 170,000 clones; 88% were seen once. The sequenced sample was blood, obtained from a patient whose treatment included radiotherapy and nephrectomy. This TCR came from a woman between 45 and 65 years old with renal cell carcinoma. The chain is built from TRBV2 and TRBJ1-1; tentative D call: TRBD1 (6 bases). The CDR3 reads CASSTDRLDTEAFF. As DNA, the CDR3 is TGTGCCAGCAGTACCGACAGGTTGGACACTGAAGCTTTCTTT.